In this sample, the clone carrying this T cell receptor beta chain turned up a few times. The target antigen is unknown. The CDR3 contains 11 residues. CDR1 GTSNPN and CDR2 SVGIG come from the germline V gene (reference sequence). V was shortened by 0 bases and J by 3 bases, with 3 bases between the two germline ends. The data belong to a study of T-cell memory formation after mild COVID-19. Overall study: In these data, TCR clusters were largely donor specific.

TCRdb re-called the 5' RACE reads with MiXCR, one entry per CDR3 protein. The table lists about 560,000 distinct CDR3 sequences, roughly 22% of them singletons. Study-level results: Clones contracting over day 15 to 85 were CD4/CD8 balanced, with later expanders leaning CD4+.

J is TRBJ2-7 and V is TRBV30; D gene uncertain. The source is an adult woman who had mild COVID-19 (a few samples of this study predate the infection). Cell type and time point are not known. Sequenced input: PBMCs or a T cell subset sorted from them (not recorded which). The chain's CDR3 is CAWSVGYEQYF. CDR3 bases: TGTGCCTGGAGTGTTGGCTACGAGCAGTACTTC.